Each of the 15 T cell receptor beta chains below was sequenced from the same sample in a study of chemoradiotherapy in HPV16-positive cancers (dated by TCRdb to about 2022). Libraries were built with the immunoSEQ multiplex PCR assay. TCRdb holds this immuneACCESS table with in-frame rearrangements only. Some clones are missing; in checked studies, unresolved V genes explain under half, and the rest has no known cause. The sample contains 35,000 to 45,000 clones, around three quarters of them found a single time. In total, the top ten clones hold approximately 5.4% of the sample. Source: blood, taken from a patient who underwent chemoradiotherapy. These receptors all come from a human donor with HPV-associated anogenital cancer.

J is TRBJ1-1 and V is TRBV2; D possibly corresponds to TRBD1 (6 bases). CDR1 SNHLY and CDR2 FYNNEI come from the germline V gene. Trimming left V 8 bases short and J 1 base short, with 14 bases between. This CDR3 contains 14 residues. In DNA, the CDR3 is TGTGCCAGCCGTGTTAGGGGGGAGAACACTGAAGCTTTCTTT. This encodes CASRVRGENTEAFF. Full variable domain (rest looked up from reference TRBV2 and TRBJ1-1): EPEVTQTPSHQVTQMGQEVILRCVPISNHLYFYWYRQILGQKVEFLVSFYNNEISEKSEIFDDQFSVERPDGSNFTLKIRSTKLEDSAMYFCASRVRGENTEAFFGQGTRLTVV.

The chain links TRBV2 to TRBJ1-1; D gene uncertain. CDR3 length equals 14 residues. Germline-derived CDR1 and CDR2 are SNHLY and FYNNEI. CDR3: CATEAVGWVTEAFF. The CDR3 region has the DNA TGTGCTACCGAGGCGGTAGGGTGGGTCACTGAAGCTTTCTTT. Drawing the rest from reference TRBV2 and TRBJ1-1, the complete variable domain is EPEVTQTPSHQVTQMGQEVILRCVPISNHLYFYWYRQILGQKVEFLVSFYNNEISEKSEIFDDQFSVERPDGSNFTLKIRSTKLEDSAMYFCATEAVGWVTEAFFGQGTRLTVV.

V usage is TRBV18 and J usage is TRBJ2-3; 9 positions match TRBD1. V lost 2 bases, J lost 3 bases, and 6 bases stayed unmatched. CDR1 is KGHSH and CDR2 is LQKENI in the germline V gene. CDR3 length: 16 amino acids. In DNA form, the CDR3 reads TGTGCCAGCTCACCATCCCTGACAGGGGGTACAGATACGCAGTATTTT. Translating it yields CASSPSLTGGTDTQYF.

This clone has just a few counts. The rearrangement uses TRBV19 and TRBJ1-5, with D tentatively TRBD1 (5 bases). This CDR3 is built from 14 residues. V lost 0 bases to trimming and J lost 5 bases, with 8 bases between them. Germline values: CDR1 LNHDA, CDR2 SQIVND (reference sequence). The CDR3: CASSIEARDQPQHF. CDR3 nucleotides: TGTGCCAGTAGTATAGAAGCCAGGGATCAGCCCCAGCATTTT.

V and J are TRBV5-4 and TRBJ2-3, with 7 bases lining up with TRBD2. In germline, CDR1 is SGHNT, CDR2 YYREEE (reference sequence). Trimming removed 4 bases from V and 4 bases from J; junction bases left unmatched: 9. The CDR3 is 15 residues long. CDR3 sequence reads: CASSPQAGLSDTQYF. CDR3 nucleotides: TGTGCCAGCAGCCCCCAAGCGGGGCTCTCAGATACGCAGTATTTT.

The chain joins TRBV5-5 to TRBJ1-4, with no clear D. The CDR3 contains 14 residues. V dropped 0 bases and J dropped 6 bases, with 9 bases sitting between them. Germline V lookup: CDR1 SGHKS, CDR2 YYEKEE (reference sequence). This chain's CDR3 is CASSLGGIDEKLFF. The CDR3 DNA is TGTGCCAGCAGCTTGGGAGGGATTGATGAAAAACTGTTTTTT.

The V gene is TRBV10-3, the J gene TRBJ2-1; D is uncertain. Germline CDR1 ENHRY, CDR2 SYGVKD. Trimming took 6 bases from V and 5 from J, leaving 11 bases between them. This CDR3 contains 13 residues. CDR3 residues: CAIRLDGNNEQFF. The CDR3 DNA follows: TGTGCCATCAGATTGGACGGTAACAATGAGCAGTTCTTC.

The CDR3 here is CASSLAGNQETQYF. In DNA, the CDR3 is TGTGCCAGCAGCCTAGCGGGAAACCAAGAGACCCAGTACTTC. This chain links TRBV9 with TRBJ2-5, with 9 bases identical to TRBD2. CDR1 and CDR2 from the germline V gene are SGDLS and YYNGEE. This CDR3 is 14 amino acids long. J lost 0 bases, V lost 4 bases, and 1 base had no gene match. The variable domain in full, with the rest retrieved from reference TRBV9 and TRBJ2-5, is DSGVTQTPKHLITATGQRVTLRCSPRSGDLSVYWYQQSLDQGLQFLIQYYNGEERAKGNILERFSAQQFPDLHSELNLSSLELGDSALYFCASSLAGNQETQYFGPGTRLLVL.

The chain has TRBV30 and TRBJ2-2; D unresolved. CDR1 GTSNPN and CDR2 SVGIG come from the germline V gene (reference sequence). V shed 2 bases and J shed 7 bases, with 11 bases lying between them. The CDR3 sequence is 13 residues long. The CDR3 sequence is CAWSYVAGGELFF. The DNA for the CDR3 is TGTGCCTGGAGTTACGTTGCTGGCGGGGAGCTGTTTTTT.

The sample holds a few counts of this clone. The rearrangement links TRBV13 to TRBJ1-2; D unresolved. The CDR3 covers 14 residues. Germline V gives CDR1 PRHDT, CDR2 FYEKMQ (reference sequence). Trimming took 4 bases from V and 5 from J, leaving 14 bases between them. CDR3 residues: CASSWEGEDYGYTF. The CDR3 region has the DNA TGTGCCAGCAGCTGGGAGGGCGAGGATTATGGCTACACCTTC.

V and J are TRBV9 and TRBJ2-5; 16 bases align to TRBD2. Germline values: CDR1 SGDLS, CDR2 YYNGEE. The CDR3 has 18 amino acids. V was pared by 4 bases and J by 2 bases, with 8 bases of the junction left unmatched. The DNA of the CDR3 is TGTGCCAGCAGCACCGGGACTAGCGGGGGGGAGGGGCAAGAGACCCAGTACTTC. The encoded protein is CASSTGTSGGEGQETQYF. Full variable domain (outside the CDR3, taken from reference TRBV9 and TRBJ2-5): DSGVTQTPKHLITATGQRVTLRCSPRSGDLSVYWYQQSLDQGLQFLIQYYNGEERAKGNILERFSAQQFPDLHSELNLSSLELGDSALYFCASSTGTSGGEGQETQYFGPGTRLLVL.

This clone was detected a few times. This chain links TRBV30 with TRBJ1-5; 7 nucleotides match TRBD1. The CDR3 sequence is 14 residues long. V was pared by 2 bases and J by 4 bases, with 5 bases of the junction left unmatched. Germline CDR1 GTSNPN, CDR2 SVGIG (reference sequence). The CDR3 region is CAWSSGQTNQPQHF. The CDR3 coding sequence is TGTGCCTGGAGTTCGGGACAGACAAATCAGCCCCAGCATTTT.

The gene calls are TRBV7-8 and TRBJ2-2; D unclear. The V gene lost 5 bases and the J gene lost 5 bases, with 9 bases spanning the gap. The CDR3 totals 13 residues. Germline-derived CDR1 and CDR2 are SGHVS and FQNEAQ. The CDR3 DNA reads as TGTGCCAGCAGCATTGGCCTTACCGGGGAGCTGTTTTTT. Its translation is CASSIGLTGELFF.

V and J are TRBV9 and TRBJ2-2, with 12 bases that match TRBD1. The CDR3 consists of 16 residues. V dropped 2 bases and J dropped 7; count of bases not matched to a gene: 6. Germline V CDR1 and CDR2: SGDLS, YYNGEE. CDR3 DNA: TGTGCCAGCAGCGTTTTGGGACAGGGGGCTGGCGGGGAGCTGTTTTTT. It translates to CASSVLGQGAGGELFF. Full variable domain (outside the CDR3, taken from reference TRBV9 and TRBJ2-2): DSGVTQTPKHLITATGQRVTLRCSPRSGDLSVYWYQQSLDQGLQFLIQYYNGEERAKGNILERFSAQQFPDLHSELNLSSLELGDSALYFCASSVLGQGAGGELFFGEGSRLTVL.

This clone was seen only once. The rearrangement joins TRBV5-1 to TRBJ2-3, with no clear D. The length of the CDR3 is 14 residues. The germline V and J ends were trimmed by 2 bases and 2 bases, with 9 bases remaining between them. Germline V gene sequence: CDR1 SGHRS, CDR2 YFSETQ. The CDR3 DNA reads as TGCGCCAGCAGCTTTAGGGCAGCCACAGATACGCAGTATTTT. This gives the protein CASSFRAATDTQYF.